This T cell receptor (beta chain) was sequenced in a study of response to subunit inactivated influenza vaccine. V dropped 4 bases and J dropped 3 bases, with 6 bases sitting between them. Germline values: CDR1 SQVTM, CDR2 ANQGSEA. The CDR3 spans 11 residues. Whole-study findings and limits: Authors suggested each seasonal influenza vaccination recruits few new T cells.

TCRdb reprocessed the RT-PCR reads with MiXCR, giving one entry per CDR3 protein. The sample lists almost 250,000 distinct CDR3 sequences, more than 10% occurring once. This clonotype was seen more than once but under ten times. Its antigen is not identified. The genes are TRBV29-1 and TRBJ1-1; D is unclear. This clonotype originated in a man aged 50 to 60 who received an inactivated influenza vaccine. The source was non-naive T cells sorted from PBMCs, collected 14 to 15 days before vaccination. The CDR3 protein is CSVGWDTEAFF. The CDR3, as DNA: TGCAGCGTTGGATGGGACACTGAAGCTTTCTTT.